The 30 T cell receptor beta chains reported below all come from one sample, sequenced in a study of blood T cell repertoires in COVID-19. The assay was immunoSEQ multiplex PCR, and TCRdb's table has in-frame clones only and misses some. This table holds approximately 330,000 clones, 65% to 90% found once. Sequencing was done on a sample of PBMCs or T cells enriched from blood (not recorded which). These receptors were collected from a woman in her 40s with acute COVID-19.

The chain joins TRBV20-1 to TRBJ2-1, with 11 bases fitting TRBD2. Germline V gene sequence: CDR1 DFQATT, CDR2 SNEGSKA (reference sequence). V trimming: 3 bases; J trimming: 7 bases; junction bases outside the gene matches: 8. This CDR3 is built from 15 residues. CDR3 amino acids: CSASRSGGAGNEQFF. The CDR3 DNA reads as TGCAGTGCTAGTCGTAGCGGGGGGGCCGGGAATGAGCAGTTCTTC.

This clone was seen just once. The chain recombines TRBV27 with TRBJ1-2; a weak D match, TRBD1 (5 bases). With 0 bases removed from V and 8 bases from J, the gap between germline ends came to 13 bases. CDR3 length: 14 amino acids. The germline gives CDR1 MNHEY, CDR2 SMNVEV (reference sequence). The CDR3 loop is CASSLSSGKGGYTF. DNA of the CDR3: TGTGCCAGCAGTTTATCGTCAGGGAAAGGGGGCTACACCTTC.

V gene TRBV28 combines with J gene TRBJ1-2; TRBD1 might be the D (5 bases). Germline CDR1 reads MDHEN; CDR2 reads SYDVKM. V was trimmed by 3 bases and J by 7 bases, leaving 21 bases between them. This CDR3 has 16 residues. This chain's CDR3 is CASSFGGIGSTGGYTF. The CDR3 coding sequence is TGTGCCAGCAGTTTTGGGGGGATTGGCTCGACGGGTGGCTACACCTTC.

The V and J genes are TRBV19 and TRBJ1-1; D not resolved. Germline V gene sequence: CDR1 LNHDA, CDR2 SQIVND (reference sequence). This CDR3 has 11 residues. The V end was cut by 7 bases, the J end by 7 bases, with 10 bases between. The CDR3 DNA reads TGTGCCAGTATTCATGGAGTTGAAGCTTTCTTT. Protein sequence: CASIHGVEAFF.

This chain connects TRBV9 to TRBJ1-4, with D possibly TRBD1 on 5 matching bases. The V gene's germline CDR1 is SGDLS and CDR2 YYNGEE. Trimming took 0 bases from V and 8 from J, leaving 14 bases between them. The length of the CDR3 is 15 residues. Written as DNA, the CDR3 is TGTGCCAGCAGCGTAGACCCGGGGGGATACGAAAAACTGTTTTTT. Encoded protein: CASSVDPGGYEKLFF.

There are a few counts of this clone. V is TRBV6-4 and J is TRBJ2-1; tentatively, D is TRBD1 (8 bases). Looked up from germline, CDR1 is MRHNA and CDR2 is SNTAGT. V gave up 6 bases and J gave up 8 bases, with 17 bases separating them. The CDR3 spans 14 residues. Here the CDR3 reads CASSETGEGDEQFF. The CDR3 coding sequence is TGTGCCAGCAGCGAGACAGGGGAGGGGGATGAGCAGTTCTTC.

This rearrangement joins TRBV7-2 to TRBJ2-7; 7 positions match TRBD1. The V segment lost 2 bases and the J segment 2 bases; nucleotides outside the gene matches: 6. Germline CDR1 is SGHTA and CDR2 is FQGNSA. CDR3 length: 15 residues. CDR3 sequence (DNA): TGTGCCAGCAGCTTAAGGCCGGGACAGCCCTACGAGCAGTACTTC. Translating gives CASSLRPGQPYEQYF.

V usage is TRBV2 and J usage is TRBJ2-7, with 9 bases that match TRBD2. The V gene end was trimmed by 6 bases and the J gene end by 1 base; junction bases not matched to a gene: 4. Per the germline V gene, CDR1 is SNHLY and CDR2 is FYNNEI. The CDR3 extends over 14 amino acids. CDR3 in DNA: TGTGCCAGCAGGCTAGCGGGGCTGTCCTACGAGCAGTACTTC. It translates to CASRLAGLSYEQYF. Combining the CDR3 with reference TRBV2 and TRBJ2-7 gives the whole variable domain EPEVTQTPSHQVTQMGQEVILRCVPISNHLYFYWYRQILGQKVEFLVSFYNNEISEKSEIFDDQFSVERPDGSNFTLKIRSTKLEDSAMYFCASRLAGLSYEQYFGPGTRLTVT.

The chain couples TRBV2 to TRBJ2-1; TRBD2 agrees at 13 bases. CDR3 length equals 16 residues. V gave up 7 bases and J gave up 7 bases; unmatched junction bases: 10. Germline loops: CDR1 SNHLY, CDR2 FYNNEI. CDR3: CASTRTSGSGGNEQFF. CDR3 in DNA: TGTGCCAGCACAAGGACTAGCGGGAGCGGAGGGAATGAGCAGTTCTTC.

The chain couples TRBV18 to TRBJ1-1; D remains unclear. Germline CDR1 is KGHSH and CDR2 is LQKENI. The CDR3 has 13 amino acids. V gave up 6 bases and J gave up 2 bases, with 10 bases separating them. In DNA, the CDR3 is TGTGCCAGCTCTGAAGTAACAAACACTGAAGCTTTCTTT. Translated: CASSEVTNTEAFF.

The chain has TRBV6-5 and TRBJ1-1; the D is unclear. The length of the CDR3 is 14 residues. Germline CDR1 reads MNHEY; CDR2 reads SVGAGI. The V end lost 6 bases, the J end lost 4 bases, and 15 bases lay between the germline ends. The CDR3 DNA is TGTGCCAGCAGGAATATACGGCGGGGCACTGAAGCTTTCTTT. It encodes CASRNIRRGTEAFF.

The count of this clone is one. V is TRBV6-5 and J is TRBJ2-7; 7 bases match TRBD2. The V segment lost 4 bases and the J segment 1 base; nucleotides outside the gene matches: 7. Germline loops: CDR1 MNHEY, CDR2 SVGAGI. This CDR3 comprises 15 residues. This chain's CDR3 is CASSFEGGPSYEQYF. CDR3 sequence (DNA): TGTGCCAGCAGTTTTGAGGGAGGGCCTTCCTACGAGCAGTACTTC.

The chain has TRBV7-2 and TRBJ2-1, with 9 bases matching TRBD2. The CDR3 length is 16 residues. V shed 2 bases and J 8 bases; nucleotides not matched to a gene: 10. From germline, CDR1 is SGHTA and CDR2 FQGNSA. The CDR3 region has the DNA TGTGCCAGCAGCTTAACCCCGGGACTAGCTTCGGATGAGCAGTTCTTC. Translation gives CASSLTPGLASDEQFF.

CDR3 amino acids: CASSRGGPGGVGYNEQFF. For the CDR3, the DNA is TGTGCCAGCAGCCGAGGGGGTCCGGGAGGAGTGGGTTACAATGAGCAGTTCTTC. The V and J genes are TRBV28 and TRBJ2-1, with a tentative D call TRBD2 (7 bases). V was pared by 6 bases and J by 4 bases, with 25 bases between. The CDR3 is made up of 18 amino acids. Germline values: CDR1 MDHEN, CDR2 SYDVKM.

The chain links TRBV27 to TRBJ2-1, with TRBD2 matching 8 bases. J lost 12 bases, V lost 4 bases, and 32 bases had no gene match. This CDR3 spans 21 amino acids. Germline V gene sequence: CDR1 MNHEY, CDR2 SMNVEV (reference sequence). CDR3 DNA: TGTGCCAGCAGTTCCCTAAGGCCCCTCTCGCGGGGGGATCGAACACACCCAGGGCAGTTCTTC. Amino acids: CASSSLRPLSRGDRTHPGQFF.

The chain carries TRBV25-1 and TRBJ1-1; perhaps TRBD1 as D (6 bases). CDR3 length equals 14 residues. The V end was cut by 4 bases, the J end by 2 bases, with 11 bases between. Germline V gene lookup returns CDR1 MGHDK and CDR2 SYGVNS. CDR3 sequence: CASSVQGRNTEAFF. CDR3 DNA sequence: TGTGCCAGCAGTGTACAGGGAAGAAACACTGAAGCTTTCTTT. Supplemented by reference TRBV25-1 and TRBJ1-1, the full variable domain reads EADIYQTPRYLVIGTGKKITLECSQTMGHDKMYWYQQDPGMELHLIHYSYGVNSTEKGDLSSESTVSRIRTEHFPLTLESARPSHTSQYLCASSVQGRNTEAFFGQGTRLTVV.

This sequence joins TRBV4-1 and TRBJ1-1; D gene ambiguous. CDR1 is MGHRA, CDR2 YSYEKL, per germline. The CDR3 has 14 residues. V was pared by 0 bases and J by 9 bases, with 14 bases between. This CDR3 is CASSQDGGPGKAFF. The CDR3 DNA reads TGCGCCAGCAGCCAAGACGGAGGACCCGGGAAAGCTTTCTTT.

CDR3 region: CASREGGAASAKNIQYF. The CDR3 bases are TGTGCCAGCAGGGAGGGTGGTGCTGCTTCGGCCAAAAACATTCAGTACTTC. The chain links TRBV7-3 to TRBJ2-4; perhaps TRBD2 as D (6 bases). Trimming shortened V by 6 bases and J by 1 base, and 19 bases separated the two germline ends. The length of the CDR3 is 17 residues. The germline V gene encodes CDR1 SGHTA and CDR2 FQGTGA.

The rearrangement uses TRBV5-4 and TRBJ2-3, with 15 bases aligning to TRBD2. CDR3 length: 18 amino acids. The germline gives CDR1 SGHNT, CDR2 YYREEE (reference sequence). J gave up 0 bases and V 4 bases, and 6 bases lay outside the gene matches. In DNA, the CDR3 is TGTGCCAGCAGCATACCGGGACTAGCGGGAGGAAGCACAGATACGCAGTATTTT. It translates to CASSIPGLAGGSTDTQYF.

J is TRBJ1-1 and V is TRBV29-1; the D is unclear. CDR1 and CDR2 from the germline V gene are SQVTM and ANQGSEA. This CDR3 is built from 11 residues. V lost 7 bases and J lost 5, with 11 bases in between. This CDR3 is CSAVGRTEAFF. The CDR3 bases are TGCAGCGCCGTAGGGAGAACTGAAGCTTTCTTT.

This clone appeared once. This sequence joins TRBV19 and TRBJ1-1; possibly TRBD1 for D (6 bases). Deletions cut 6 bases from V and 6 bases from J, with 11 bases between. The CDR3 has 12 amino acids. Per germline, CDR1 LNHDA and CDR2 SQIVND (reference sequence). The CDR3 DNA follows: TGTGCCAGTAGGGGGACACTGGCTGAAGCTTTCTTT. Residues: CASRGTLAEAFF.

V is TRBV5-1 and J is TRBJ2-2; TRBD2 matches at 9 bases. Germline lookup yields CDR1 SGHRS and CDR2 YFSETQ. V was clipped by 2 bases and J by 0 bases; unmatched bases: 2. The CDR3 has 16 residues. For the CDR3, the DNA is TGCGCCAGCAGCTTTCTAGCGGGGTCGAACACCGGGGAGCTGTTTTTT. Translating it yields CASSFLAGSNTGELFF.

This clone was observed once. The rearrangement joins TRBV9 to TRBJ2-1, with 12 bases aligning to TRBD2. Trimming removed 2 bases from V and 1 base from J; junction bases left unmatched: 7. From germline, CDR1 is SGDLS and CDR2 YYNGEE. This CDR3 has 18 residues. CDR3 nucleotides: TGTGCCAGCAGCGTCCATTGGCTAGCGGGAGGGTCCTACAATGAGCAGTTCTTC. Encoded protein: CASSVHWLAGGSYNEQFF.

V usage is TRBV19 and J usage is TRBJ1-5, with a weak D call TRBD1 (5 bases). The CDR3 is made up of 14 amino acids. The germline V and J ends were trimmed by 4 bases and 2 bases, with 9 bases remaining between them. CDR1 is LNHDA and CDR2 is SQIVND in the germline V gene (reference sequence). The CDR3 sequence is CASSRGDGNQPQHF. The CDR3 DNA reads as TGTGCCAGTAGTAGGGGGGATGGCAATCAGCCCCAGCATTTT.

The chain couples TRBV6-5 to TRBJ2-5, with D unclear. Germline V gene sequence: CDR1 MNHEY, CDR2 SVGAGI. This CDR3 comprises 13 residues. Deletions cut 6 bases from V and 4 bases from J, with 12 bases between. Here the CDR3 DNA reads TGTGCCAGCAGCCGCGGAGTCACAGAGACCCAGTACTTC. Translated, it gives CASSRGVTETQYF.

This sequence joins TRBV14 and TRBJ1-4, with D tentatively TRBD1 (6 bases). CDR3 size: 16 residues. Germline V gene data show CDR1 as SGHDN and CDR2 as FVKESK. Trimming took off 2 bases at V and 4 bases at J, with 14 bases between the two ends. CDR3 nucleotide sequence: TGTGCCAGCAGCCAACTCGTGAAGGGGGTTAATGAAAAACTGTTTTTT. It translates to CASSQLVKGVNEKLFF.

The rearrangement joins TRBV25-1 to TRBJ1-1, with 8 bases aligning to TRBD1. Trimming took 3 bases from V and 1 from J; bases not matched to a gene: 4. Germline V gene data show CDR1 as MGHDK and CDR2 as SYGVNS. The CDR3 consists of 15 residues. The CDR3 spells CASSEDREQNTEAFF. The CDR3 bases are TGTGCCAGCAGTGAGGACAGGGAACAGAACACTGAAGCTTTCTTT.

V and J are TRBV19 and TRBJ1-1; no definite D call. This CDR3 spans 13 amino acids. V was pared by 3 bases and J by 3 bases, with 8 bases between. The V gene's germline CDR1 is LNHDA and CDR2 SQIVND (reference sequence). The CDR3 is CASSIGEDTEAFF. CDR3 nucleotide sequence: TGTGCCAGTAGTATCGGGGAGGACACTGAAGCTTTCTTT. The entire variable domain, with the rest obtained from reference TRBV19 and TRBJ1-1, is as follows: DGGITQSPKYLFRKEGQNVTLSCEQNLNHDAMYWYRQDPGQGLRLIYYSQIVNDFQKGDIAEGYSVSREKKESFPLTVTSAQKNPTAFYLCASSIGEDTEAFFGQGTRLTVV.

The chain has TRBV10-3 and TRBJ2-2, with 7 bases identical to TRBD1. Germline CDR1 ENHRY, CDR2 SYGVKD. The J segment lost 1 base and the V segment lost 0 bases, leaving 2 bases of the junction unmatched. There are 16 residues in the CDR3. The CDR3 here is CAISESRQGNTGELFF. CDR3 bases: TGTGCCATCAGTGAGTCAAGACAGGGGAACACCGGGGAGCTGTTTTTT.

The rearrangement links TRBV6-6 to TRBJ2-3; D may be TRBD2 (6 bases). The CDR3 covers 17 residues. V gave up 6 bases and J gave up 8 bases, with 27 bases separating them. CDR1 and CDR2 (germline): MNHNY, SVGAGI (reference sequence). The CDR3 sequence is CASRRALGLAPKGTQYF. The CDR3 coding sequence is TGTGCCAGCAGGCGAGCACTAGGGCTAGCGCCCAAGGGTACGCAGTATTTT.